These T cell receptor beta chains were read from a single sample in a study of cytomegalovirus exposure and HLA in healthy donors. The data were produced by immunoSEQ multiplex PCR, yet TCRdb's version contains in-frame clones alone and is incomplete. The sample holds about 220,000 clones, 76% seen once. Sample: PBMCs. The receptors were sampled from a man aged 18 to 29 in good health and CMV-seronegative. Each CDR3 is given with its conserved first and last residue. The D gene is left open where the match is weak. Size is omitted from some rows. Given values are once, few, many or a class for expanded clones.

CDR3nt: TGTGCCAGCAGCCCCCTCTACGAGCAGTACTTC
CDR3aa: CASSPLYEQYF
v_gene: TRBV7-9
j_gene: TRBJ2-7
abundance: .
d_gene: .

CDR3nt: TGTGCCAGTAGTATAGATTTTCCGGTACAGGGGGCGTGGGGGGCCAACGTCCTGACTTTC
CDR3aa: CASSIDFPVQGAWGANVLTF
v_gene: TRBV19
j_gene: TRBJ2-6
abundance: .
d_gene: TRBD1

CDR3nt: TGTGCCAGTACCCCGGGTGGGTCCTACAATGAGCAGTTCTTC
CDR3aa: CASTPGGSYNEQFF
v_gene: TRBV6-1
j_gene: TRBJ2-1
abundance: once
d_gene: .

CDR3nt: .
CDR3aa: CASSPARGQSRKTQYFQYF
v_gene: TRBV7-9
j_gene: TRBJ2-5
abundance: few
d_gene: .

CDR3nt: TGCGCCAGCAGCTTGGCCAGCGGACTAGCCTACGAGCAGTACTTC
CDR3aa: CASSLASGLAYEQYF
v_gene: TRBV5-1
j_gene: TRBJ2-7
abundance: .
d_gene: TRBD2

CDR3nt: TGTGCCAGTAGTAGTGTGGAGGGTACGCCCGGAGCTAAACTATACTATGGCTACACCTTC
CDR3aa: CASSSVEGTPGAKLYYGYTF
v_gene: TRBV19
j_gene: TRBJ1-2
abundance: .
d_gene: .

CDR3nt: TGTGCCAGCAGCCCGGTGTGGGGCGGGGGGTATCAGTATTTT
CDR3aa: CASSPVWGGGYQYF
v_gene: TRBV28
j_gene: TRBJ2-3
abundance: .
d_gene: TRBD2

CDR3nt: TGTGCCAGCAGCTCCCTAGCGGACAGCTCCTACAATGAGCAGTTCTTC
CDR3aa: CASSSLADSSYNEQFF
v_gene: TRBV9
j_gene: TRBJ2-1
abundance: .
d_gene: .

CDR3nt: TGTGCCAGCAGCCCGAGGACAGGTCACTACGAGCAGTACTTC
CDR3aa: CASSPRTGHYEQYF
v_gene: TRBV6-1
j_gene: TRBJ2-7
abundance: .
d_gene: TRBD1

CDR3nt: TGTGCCACCCAACTAGCGGGTAGCACCGGGGAGCTGTTTTTT
CDR3aa: CATQLAGSTGELFF
v_gene: TRBV19
j_gene: TRBJ2-2
abundance: once
d_gene: TRBD2

CDR3nt: TGCAGCGCCCGACAGGGAAGGGTCACTGAAGCTTTCTTT
CDR3aa: CSARQGRVTEAFF
v_gene: TRBV29-1
j_gene: TRBJ1-1
abundance: .
d_gene: TRBD1

CDR3nt: TGTGCCAGCAGTTGGGCCCTGGCAGGGGGCCCAGGGGGTGAAGCTTTCTTT
CDR3aa: CASSWALAGGPGGEAFF
v_gene: TRBV28
j_gene: TRBJ1-1
abundance: .
d_gene: TRBD1

CDR3nt: TGTGCCAGCAAAGCGGGGGAGTACAATGAGCAGTTCTTC
CDR3aa: CASKAGEYNEQFF
v_gene: TRBV6-1
j_gene: TRBJ2-1
abundance: .
d_gene: TRBD2

CDR3nt: TGTGCCACCAGCAGAGATTGGCCAGGGTCGTTGGGCGAGCAGTACTTC
CDR3aa: CATSRDWPGSLGEQYF
v_gene: TRBV15
j_gene: TRBJ2-7
abundance: .
d_gene: .

CDR3nt: TGCGCCAGCAGCTTGTACTCCCCGCTGTCCGGGGAGCTGTTTTTT
CDR3aa: CASSLYSPLSGELFF
v_gene: TRBV5-1
j_gene: TRBJ2-2
abundance: .
d_gene: .

CDR3nt: TGTGCCAGCAGCCACGGACGGGGAGGCTATGGCTACACCTTC
CDR3aa: CASSHGRGGYGYTF
v_gene: TRBV7-9
j_gene: TRBJ1-2
abundance: .
d_gene: .

CDR3nt: TGTGCCAGTAGTGATGAGGGGGCAGGCGGTCTGTTGTCTGAAGCTTTCTTT
CDR3aa: CASSDEGAGGLLSEAFF
v_gene: TRBV19
j_gene: TRBJ1-1
abundance: .
d_gene: TRBD1

CDR3nt: TGTGCCTGGACCACGGGACAGGGCGGAAACACTGAAGCTTTCTTT
CDR3aa: CAWTTGQGGNTEAFF
v_gene: TRBV30
j_gene: TRBJ1-1
abundance: .
d_gene: TRBD1

CDR3nt: TGTGCCAGCAGCGATGAGGGTAGCGGCTCCTACAATGAGCAGTTCTTC
CDR3aa: CASSDEGSGSYNEQFF
v_gene: TRBV9
j_gene: TRBJ2-1
abundance: .
d_gene: .

CDR3nt: TGCGCCAGCAGCTTGTCCGGGACAACCCAGGGTGACCAGTACTTC
CDR3aa: CASSLSGTTQGDQYF
v_gene: TRBV5-1
j_gene: TRBJ2-5
abundance: .
d_gene: .

CDR3nt: TGTGCCAGCAGTGGGTGGGACAGGGGGCGCGTGGACACTGAAGCTTTCTTT
CDR3aa: CASSGWDRGRVDTEAFF
v_gene: TRBV2
j_gene: TRBJ1-1
abundance: few
d_gene: TRBD1

CDR3nt: TGTGCCAGCTCCCCAGGGTGGAGCGGCGGCGATGAGCAGTTCTTC
CDR3aa: CASSPGWSGGDEQFF
v_gene: TRBV18
j_gene: TRBJ2-1
abundance: .
d_gene: .

CDR3nt: TGCGCCAGCTCCTCCTCCTCTACTGAAGCTTTCTTT
CDR3aa: CASSSSSTEAFF
v_gene: TRBV5-1
j_gene: TRBJ1-1
abundance: few
d_gene: .

CDR3nt: TGCAGCGTCGTTCCAGGCCCCTACGAGCAGTACTTC
CDR3aa: CSVVPGPYEQYF
v_gene: TRBV29-1
j_gene: TRBJ2-7
abundance: .
d_gene: .

CDR3nt: TGTGCCAGTAGTATAGATCGAGCGGGAACGTACAATGAGCAGTTCTTC
CDR3aa: CASSIDRAGTYNEQFF
v_gene: TRBV19
j_gene: TRBJ2-1
abundance: .
d_gene: TRBD2

CDR3nt: TGTGCCAGCAGCTTGGAGGTCCTAGGCCCAGATACGCAGTATTTT
CDR3aa: CASSLEVLGPDTQYF
v_gene: TRBV11-2
j_gene: TRBJ2-3
abundance: few
d_gene: .

CDR3nt: TGTGCCAGCAGCCCCACCAGCGGCTACGATGAGCAGTTCTTC
CDR3aa: CASSPTSGYDEQFF
v_gene: TRBV7-2
j_gene: TRBJ2-1
abundance: .
d_gene: .

CDR3nt: TGTGCCAGCAGGCGAGCGCTTCCGAATCAGCCCCAGCATTTT
CDR3aa: CASRRALPNQPQHF
v_gene: TRBV28
j_gene: TRBJ1-5
abundance: .
d_gene: .

CDR3nt: TGTGCCAGCAGCGTAGGATGGCGGGAACTTGACAATGAGCAGTTCTTC
CDR3aa: CASSVGWRELDNEQFF
v_gene: TRBV9
j_gene: TRBJ2-1
abundance: .
d_gene: .

CDR3nt: TGTGCCAGTAGTACCAACAGGGGGGGCAATCAGCCCCAGCATTTT
CDR3aa: CASSTNRGGNQPQHF
v_gene: TRBV19
j_gene: TRBJ1-5
abundance: .
d_gene: TRBD1

CDR3nt: TGTGCCAGCAGCCAAAGACAGGGGGGAACTGGAAACACCATATATTTT
CDR3aa: CASSQRQGGTGNTIYF
v_gene: TRBV14
j_gene: TRBJ1-3
abundance: .
d_gene: TRBD1

CDR3nt: TGCAGCGTTCGACAGACAGGGGCCGGAAACACCATATATTTT
CDR3aa: CSVRQTGAGNTIYF
v_gene: TRBV29-1
j_gene: TRBJ1-3
abundance: .
d_gene: TRBD1

CDR3nt: TGTGCCAGCAGTTTTTTCCCTATGGTGGGGCTTGATAGCAATCAGCCCCAGCATTTT
CDR3aa: CASSFFPMVGLDSNQPQHF
v_gene: TRBV27
j_gene: TRBJ1-5
abundance: .
d_gene: .

CDR3nt: TGTGCCAGCAGTTACTCGATGGCGGGCTACGAGCAGTACTTC
CDR3aa: CASSYSMAGYEQYF
v_gene: TRBV6-6
j_gene: TRBJ2-7
abundance: .
d_gene: .

CDR3nt: TGTGCCAGCAGTCAGGGAGGGAGCGGGGTCTACAATGAGCAGTTCTTC
CDR3aa: CASSQGGSGVYNEQFF
v_gene: TRBV9
j_gene: TRBJ2-1
abundance: .
d_gene: TRBD2

CDR3nt: TGTGCCAGCAGTGAAACGGAGAGCTCCTACAATGAGCAGTTCTTC
CDR3aa: CASSETESSYNEQFF
v_gene: TRBV6-1
j_gene: TRBJ2-1
abundance: .
d_gene: .

CDR3nt: TGTGCCAGCACCATCGGCACAGGGAAAAGCATTCAGTACTTC
CDR3aa: CASTIGTGKSIQYF
v_gene: TRBV6-1
j_gene: TRBJ2-4
abundance: .
d_gene: .

CDR3nt: TGTGCCAGTAGCCATACGGGACAGATCTACGAGCAGTACTTC
CDR3aa: CASSHTGQIYEQYF
v_gene: TRBV19
j_gene: TRBJ2-7
abundance: .
d_gene: TRBD1

CDR3nt: TGTGCCAGCAGCCAAGTTGGCACAGGTACTAGCACAGATACGCAGTATTTT
CDR3aa: CASSQVGTGTSTDTQYF
v_gene: TRBV4-2
j_gene: TRBJ2-3
abundance: .
d_gene: .

CDR3nt: TGCAGCATCCTCATCAGGGGAAGTGCGTACATTCAGTACTTC
CDR3aa: CSILIRGSAYIQYF
v_gene: TRBV29-1
j_gene: TRBJ2-4
abundance: .
d_gene: .

CDR3nt: TGTGCCAGCAGCCATTCGAACACTGAAGCTTTCTTT
CDR3aa: CASSHSNTEAFF
v_gene: TRBV7-8
j_gene: TRBJ1-1
abundance: .
d_gene: .

CDR3nt: TGTGCCAGCAGCTTCGGCGGCGAGAACACTGAAGCTTTCTTT
CDR3aa: CASSFGGENTEAFF
v_gene: TRBV7-9
j_gene: TRBJ1-1
abundance: .
d_gene: .

CDR3nt: TGTGCCAGCAGTCGGGCTCTAGCGGGAGTTAAAGATACGCAGTATTTT
CDR3aa: CASSRALAGVKDTQYF
v_gene: TRBV28
j_gene: TRBJ2-3
abundance: .
d_gene: TRBD2

CDR3nt: TGTGCCAGCAGTGAGGGGGGACAGGGACTTAACACTGAAGCTTTCTTT
CDR3aa: CASSEGGQGLNTEAFF
v_gene: TRBV2
j_gene: TRBJ1-1
abundance: .
d_gene: TRBD1

CDR3nt: TGTGCCAGCAGCCGTCAGGGGGCCGATGGCTACACCTTC
CDR3aa: CASSRQGADGYTF
v_gene: TRBV5-4
j_gene: TRBJ1-2
abundance: .
d_gene: TRBD1

CDR3nt: TGTGCCAGCAGTTTAGGACATCCTGGGGCCAACGTCCTGACTTTC
CDR3aa: CASSLGHPGANVLTF
v_gene: TRBV27
j_gene: TRBJ2-6
abundance: .
d_gene: .

CDR3nt: TGCGCCAGCAGCGGGACCAGCGGGATACCCTCCCCCTACAATGAGCAGTTCTTC
CDR3aa: CASSGTSGIPSPYNEQFF
v_gene: TRBV5-1
j_gene: TRBJ2-1
abundance: once
d_gene: TRBD2

CDR3nt: TGCGCCAGCAGCCCCTCCGCGGGAACGTACAATGAGCAGTTCTTC
CDR3aa: CASSPSAGTYNEQFF
v_gene: TRBV5-1
j_gene: TRBJ2-1
abundance: .
d_gene: .

CDR3nt: TGTGCCAGCAGTTTATCGGGACAGGGGCCGCACAATGAAGCTTTCTTT
CDR3aa: CASSLSGQGPHNEAFF
v_gene: TRBV27
j_gene: TRBJ1-1
abundance: .
d_gene: TRBD1

CDR3nt: TGTGCCAGCCTTCCCGGGGGGAGACTATCTGGCTACACCTTC
CDR3aa: CASLPGGRLSGYTF
v_gene: TRBV6-5
j_gene: TRBJ1-2
abundance: .
d_gene: .

CDR3nt: TGTGCCAGCAGCGTAGGAAGCGGGAGGGGCTACAATGAGCAGTTCTTC
CDR3aa: CASSVGSGRGYNEQFF
v_gene: TRBV9
j_gene: TRBJ2-1
abundance: .
d_gene: TRBD2